This T cell receptor (beta chain) was captured by sequencing in a study of OX40 agonist ivuxolimab in advanced cancers. Here immunoSEQ multiplex PCR was the method, and the copy in TCRdb shows in-frame clones only, minus some. The table lists about 47,000 clones, approximately 91% of them singletons. Germline V lookup: CDR1 SQVTM, CDR2 ANQGSEA. The length of the CDR3 is 13 residues. The V end was cut by 6 bases, the J end by 8 bases, with 16 bases between. V and J are TRBV29-1 and TRBJ1-4; no firm D call. This receptor was taken from an adult with an advanced solid tumor such as melanoma, head and neck, liver or kidney cancer. Sequencing was performed on CD4+ or CD8+ T cells sorted from blood, taken in a trial of the OX40 agonist ivuxolimab. CDR3 sequence: CSVQVIRREKLFF. CDR3 sequence (DNA): TGCAGCGTCCAGGTCATCCGGCGGGAAAAACTGTTTTTT.